This is a list of T cell receptor beta chains from one sample in a study of shared clonotypes between healthy human individuals. This table comes from immunoSEQ multiplex PCR, and its TCRdb copy is limited to in-frame clones, with some not included. The sample consists of around 2,100,000 clones, about 95% of them appearing once. Sequences were obtained from naive CD8+ T cells sorted from blood. The receptors derive from a man younger than 35 in good health. CDR3s include the opening cysteine and the closing phenylalanine or tryptophan. A D gene is named only where the DNA matches it firmly. Some rows mark clone size as missing; the rest say once, few, many or name a class of expanded clone.

TRBD1 TRBJ1-5 few TRBV2 CASSDRDRPNQPQHF TGTGCCAGCAGTGACAGGGACAGGCCTAATCAGCCCCAGCATTTT
NA TRBJ2-7 NA TRBV27 CASSFSGVLSYEQYF TGTGCCAGCAGTTTTTCAGGCGTATTATCCTACGAGCAGTACTTC
TRBD2 TRBJ2-1 NA TRBV12-5 CASGLGPGTSGSYNEQFF TGTGCTAGTGGTTTGGGCCCCGGGACTAGCGGGAGCTACAATGAGCAGTTCTTC
TRBD2 TRBJ2-5 NA TRBV5-4 CASSYSGGAVETQYF TGTGCCAGCAGCTATAGCGGGGGGGCGGTTGAGACCCAGTACTTC
NA TRBJ2-1 NA TRBV30 CAWGDQGQFF TGTGCCTGGGGCGACCAAGGGCAGTTCTTC
TRBD2 TRBJ2-7 NA TRBV7-9 CASRASGAPSYEQYF TGTGCCAGCAGAGCTAGCGGAGCTCCATCCTACGAGCAGTACTTC
NA TRBJ2-7 NA TRBV6-1 CASRDTSSYEQYF TGTGCCAGCAGAGACACGAGCTCCTACGAGCAGTACTTC
TRBD2 TRBJ2-5 NA TRBV5-1 CASSISTSARQETQYF TGCGCCAGCAGCATATCGACTAGCGCGAGGCAAGAGACCCAGTACTTC
NA TRBJ2-2 once TRBV7-9 CASSPGTPDTGELFF TGTGCCAGCAGCCCCGGGACTCCTGACACCGGGGAGCTGTTTTTT
NA TRBJ2-6 once TRBV7-8 CASSLIGVWAGANVLTF TGTGCCAGCAGCTTAATCGGGGTATGGGCTGGGGCCAACGTCCTGACTTTC
NA TRBJ2-1 NA TRBV30 CAWSVGLATNEQFF TGTGCCTGGAGTGTAGGGCTAGCCACGAATGAGCAGTTCTTC
NA TRBJ1-2 NA TRBV6-6 CASSYAVPDRYYGYTF TGTGCCAGCAGTTACGCGGTGCCCGACCGATACTATGGCTACACCTTC